These T cell receptor beta chains were read from a single sample in a study of blood T cell repertoires in COVID-19. Libraries were prepared by immunoSEQ multiplex PCR; TCRdb keeps only in-frame clonotypes and omits some of them. The sample lists around 70,000 clones; 80% to 90% were seen once. Sequenced material: peripheral blood. The source is an older woman with acute or convalescent COVID-19. CDR3s include the opening cysteine and the closing phenylalanine or tryptophan. Fields, in order: CDR3 DNA, CDR3 protein, V gene, J gene, clone size, D gene. A D gene is named only where the DNA matches it firmly. Size values are once, few and many counts, or a class for expanded clones, and some rows have none.

cdr3_nt: TGTGCCAGCAGCTTAGACAGTTACAATGAGCAGTTCTTC; cdr3_aa: CASSLDSYNEQFF; v_call: TRBV11-3; j_call: TRBJ2-1; clone_size: -; d_call: -
cdr3_nt: TGTGCCAGCAGTTTAGACAGGGGCACTGAAGCTTTCTTT; cdr3_aa: CASSLDRGTEAFF; v_call: TRBV6-5; j_call: TRBJ1-1; clone_size: few; d_call: TRBD1
cdr3_nt: TGCAGCGTTTCGACGGGGGTACTAGCCAAAAACATTCAGTACTTC; cdr3_aa: CSVSTGVLAKNIQYF; v_call: TRBV29-1; j_call: TRBJ2-4; clone_size: -; d_call: -
cdr3_nt: TGTGCCAGCAGCGTAGATCCCACTAGCGCGAACACCGGGGAGCTGTTTTTT; cdr3_aa: CASSVDPTSANTGELFF; v_call: TRBV9; j_call: TRBJ2-2; clone_size: -; d_call: TRBD2
cdr3_nt: TGTGCCTGGAGTACGAAAAATTGGTCCCAGCGGACCCAGTACTTC; cdr3_aa: CAWSTKNWSQRTQYF; v_call: TRBV30; j_call: TRBJ2-5; clone_size: -; d_call: -
cdr3_nt: TGTGCCAGCAGCTCCAGACAGGCTGGCTACACCTTC; cdr3_aa: CASSSRQAGYTF; v_call: TRBV7-2; j_call: TRBJ1-2; clone_size: once; d_call: -
cdr3_nt: TGTGCCAGCAGCTTGGTAGTCAATGAGCAGTTCTTC; cdr3_aa: CASSLVVNEQFF; v_call: TRBV5-4; j_call: TRBJ2-1; clone_size: few; d_call: -
cdr3_nt: TGTGCCAGCAGCCAAGATCCTCGGAACACCGGGGAGCTGTTTTTT; cdr3_aa: CASSQDPRNTGELFF; v_call: TRBV3-1/TRBV3-2; j_call: TRBJ2-2; clone_size: -; d_call: -
cdr3_nt: TGTGCCAGTAGGACAGGATTGGGCGGCTACACCTTC; cdr3_aa: CASRTGLGGYTF; v_call: TRBV19; j_call: TRBJ1-2; clone_size: few; d_call: -
cdr3_nt: TGCAGCGTCCCGGGTCGGGGGAGCACAGATACGCAGTATTTT; cdr3_aa: CSVPGRGSTDTQYF; v_call: TRBV29-1; j_call: TRBJ2-3; clone_size: few; d_call: -
cdr3_nt: TGTGCCAGCAGCCAAGGAGCAGGGGCTGGACAAGAGACCCAGTACTTC; cdr3_aa: CASSQGAGAGQETQYF; v_call: TRBV3-1/TRBV3-2; j_call: TRBJ2-5; clone_size: -; d_call: -
cdr3_nt: TGTGCCAGCAGTACCAGGGTTAGCGGGACCAATGAGCAGTTCTTC; cdr3_aa: CASSTRVSGTNEQFF; v_call: TRBV6-2/TRBV6-3; j_call: TRBJ2-1; clone_size: -; d_call: TRBD2
cdr3_nt: TGTGCCAGTAAATTGGGACAGGGTTTCGGCAATCAGCCCCAGCATTTT; cdr3_aa: CASKLGQGFGNQPQHF; v_call: TRBV19; j_call: TRBJ1-5; clone_size: -; d_call: TRBD1
cdr3_nt: TGCAGTGGGGACAGGGGCACTGAAGCTTTCTTT; cdr3_aa: CSGDRGTEAFF; v_call: TRBV29-1; j_call: TRBJ1-1; clone_size: -; d_call: TRBD1
cdr3_nt: TGTGCCAGCAGCTTGGTGGGAAAGCGGGGGGATGGTCACGGGGAGCTGTTTTTT; cdr3_aa: CASSLVGKRGDGHGELFF; v_call: TRBV5-4; j_call: TRBJ2-2; clone_size: -; d_call: TRBD2
cdr3_nt: TGTGCCAGCTCTCACGACAGGTTCAATCAGCCCCAGCATTTT; cdr3_aa: CASSHDRFNQPQHF; v_call: TRBV18; j_call: TRBJ1-5; clone_size: -; d_call: -
cdr3_nt: TGTGCCAGCAGCTTTTTAGACAGGGAGTATGAAGCTTTCTTT; cdr3_aa: CASSFLDREYEAFF; v_call: TRBV5-6; j_call: TRBJ1-1; clone_size: -; d_call: TRBD1
cdr3_nt: TGTGCCAGCAGCTTAGTCGGTACGAATGAGCAGTTCTTC; cdr3_aa: CASSLVGTNEQFF; v_call: TRBV7-2; j_call: TRBJ2-1; clone_size: -; d_call: -
cdr3_nt: TGTGCCTGGAGTGTTGGGCACTTGAACACTGAAGCTTTCTTT; cdr3_aa: CAWSVGHLNTEAFF; v_call: TRBV30; j_call: TRBJ1-1; clone_size: -; d_call: -
cdr3_nt: TGTGCCAGCACTCAGAAGGGGACAGGGTTGCTGTTTTTT; cdr3_aa: CASTQKGTGLLFF; v_call: TRBV27; j_call: TRBJ2-2; clone_size: -; d_call: TRBD1
cdr3_nt: TGTGCCACCAGCAGAGCATCGGGAGGGGCTAACTATGGCTACACCTTC; cdr3_aa: CATSRASGGANYGYTF; v_call: TRBV15; j_call: TRBJ1-2; clone_size: -; d_call: -
cdr3_nt: TGTGCCAGCAGTGAAATGTCAGCTAGTAATCAGCCCCAGCATTTT; cdr3_aa: CASSEMSASNQPQHF; v_call: TRBV2; j_call: TRBJ1-5; clone_size: -; d_call: -
cdr3_nt: TGTGCCAGCAGTGAAGTGTTGACTAGCGGTAGCCCAGATACGCAGTATTTT; cdr3_aa: CASSEVLTSGSPDTQYF; v_call: TRBV6-1; j_call: TRBJ2-3; clone_size: -; d_call: TRBD2
cdr3_nt: TGTGCCAGCAGCCAAACTTCAGGCTCTGGGGCCAACGTCCTGACTTTC; cdr3_aa: CASSQTSGSGANVLTF; v_call: TRBV3-1/TRBV3-2; j_call: TRBJ2-6; clone_size: -; d_call: -
cdr3_nt: TGTGCCAGCAGCTTGGTTGGGACTGCTGATCCACCCCTCCACTTT; cdr3_aa: CASSLVGTADPPLHF; v_call: TRBV5-5; j_call: TRBJ1-6; clone_size: -; d_call: -
cdr3_nt: TGTGCCAGCAGTTACGGGGCACAAGGGAGGATCTCTGGCTACACCTTC; cdr3_aa: CASSYGAQGRISGYTF; v_call: TRBV6-5; j_call: TRBJ1-2; clone_size: -; d_call: -
cdr3_nt: TGTGCCAGCAGTTACTCCCAGGGCTACACCGGGGAGCTGTTTTTT; cdr3_aa: CASSYSQGYTGELFF; v_call: TRBV6-5; j_call: TRBJ2-2; clone_size: -; d_call: -
cdr3_nt: TGTGCCAGCAGTGTGCGGGGCTACTACAATGAGCAGTTCTTC; cdr3_aa: CASSVRGYYNEQFF; v_call: TRBV27; j_call: TRBJ2-1; clone_size: -; d_call: -
cdr3_nt: TGTGCCAGCAGCTTAGGAGGCGCAACTAATGAAAAACTGTTTTTT; cdr3_aa: CASSLGGATNEKLFF; v_call: TRBV11-1; j_call: TRBJ1-4; clone_size: -; d_call: -
cdr3_nt: TGTGCCAGCAGCTTGTTGCGGGGGGCCTCAGATACGCAGTATTTT; cdr3_aa: CASSLLRGASDTQYF; v_call: TRBV5-4; j_call: TRBJ2-3; clone_size: -; d_call: TRBD2
cdr3_nt: TGTGCCAGCCGGCGATTGCTCGAGAGGGCCTACGAGCAGTACTTC; cdr3_aa: CASRRLLERAYEQYF; v_call: TRBV27; j_call: TRBJ2-7; clone_size: -; d_call: -
cdr3_nt: TGTGCCAGCAGTCAGGACAGGGCGGGCACCGGGGAGCTGTTTTTT; cdr3_aa: CASSQDRAGTGELFF; v_call: TRBV3-1/TRBV3-2; j_call: TRBJ2-2; clone_size: -; d_call: TRBD1
cdr3_nt: TGTGCCACCACCGGGGGATTGGGGGATACGCAGTATTTT; cdr3_aa: CATTGGLGDTQYF; v_call: TRBV28; j_call: TRBJ2-3; clone_size: -; d_call: -
cdr3_nt: TGTGCCAGCAGCACTGCGCCAGGGAGAAACACCATATATTTT; cdr3_aa: CASSTAPGRNTIYF; v_call: TRBV7-2; j_call: TRBJ1-3; clone_size: -; d_call: -
cdr3_nt: TGCGCCAGCAGCTCGGGGGGTGGAACCGGGGAGCTGTTTTTT; cdr3_aa: CASSSGGGTGELFF; v_call: TRBV5-1; j_call: TRBJ2-2; clone_size: -; d_call: TRBD2
cdr3_nt: TGTGCCATCCGAGACAGGGGAGGGACAGATACGCAGTATTTT; cdr3_aa: CAIRDRGGTDTQYF; v_call: TRBV27; j_call: TRBJ2-3; clone_size: once; d_call: -
cdr3_nt: TGTGCCTGGAGTGTAAGTCCGGGGAATCAGCCCCAGCATTTT; cdr3_aa: CAWSVSPGNQPQHF; v_call: TRBV30; j_call: TRBJ1-5; clone_size: -; d_call: -
cdr3_nt: TGTGCCAGCAGTTTAGGGTCCAGGGCATCACCCCTCCACTTT; cdr3_aa: CASSLGSRASPLHF; v_call: TRBV28; j_call: TRBJ1-6; clone_size: -; d_call: -
cdr3_nt: TGTGCCACCAGTGATTTCTACAGGGGGGCCGGGGAGCTGTTTTTT; cdr3_aa: CATSDFYRGAGELFF; v_call: TRBV24-1; j_call: TRBJ2-2; clone_size: -; d_call: TRBD1
cdr3_nt: TGTGCCAGCAGAGACAGGTCGTCCTACGAGCAGTACTTC; cdr3_aa: CASRDRSSYEQYF; v_call: TRBV5-4; j_call: TRBJ2-7; clone_size: -; d_call: -
cdr3_nt: TGCAGCGTTGAAGATTCGCGGGGGGCCCCCTACGAGCAGTACTTC; cdr3_aa: CSVEDSRGAPYEQYF; v_call: TRBV29-1; j_call: TRBJ2-7; clone_size: -; d_call: TRBD2
cdr3_nt: TGTGCCAGCAGTTACTCGGGGACAGTCAACTATGGCTACACCTTC; cdr3_aa: CASSYSGTVNYGYTF; v_call: TRBV6-5; j_call: TRBJ1-2; clone_size: -; d_call: TRBD1
cdr3_nt: TGTGCCAGCAGTCCGACAGGGTTCGACACTGAAGCTTTCTTT; cdr3_aa: CASSPTGFDTEAFF; v_call: TRBV28; j_call: TRBJ1-1; clone_size: -; d_call: TRBD1
cdr3_nt: TGTGCCAGCAGACCCCCGGGACAGGGGATCTCCTACGAGCAGTACTTC; cdr3_aa: CASRPPGQGISYEQYF; v_call: TRBV28; j_call: TRBJ2-7; clone_size: once; d_call: TRBD1
cdr3_nt: TGTGCCAGCAGTGAATACGGGGGGGAGAATCAGCCCCAGCATTTT; cdr3_aa: CASSEYGGENQPQHF; v_call: TRBV6-1; j_call: TRBJ1-5; clone_size: -; d_call: -
cdr3_nt: TGTGCCAGCACGAGGTCGAGCTCCTACAATGAGCAGTTCTTC; cdr3_aa: CASTRSSSYNEQFF; v_call: TRBV9; j_call: TRBJ2-1; clone_size: -; d_call: -
cdr3_nt: TGCGCCAGCAGCTTGTACTGGGACAGCAATTCACCCCTCCACTTT; cdr3_aa: CASSLYWDSNSPLHF; v_call: TRBV5-1; j_call: TRBJ1-6; clone_size: -; d_call: TRBD1
cdr3_nt: TGTGCCAGCAGTTTAAACCCGAGGGATGGCTACACCTTC; cdr3_aa: CASSLNPRDGYTF; v_call: TRBV28; j_call: TRBJ1-2; clone_size: -; d_call: -
cdr3_nt: TGTGCCACCTCTTTCGGAGGGTTCACAGATACGCAGTATTTT; cdr3_aa: CATSFGGFTDTQYF; v_call: TRBV7-2; j_call: TRBJ2-3; clone_size: -; d_call: -
cdr3_nt: TGCGCCAGCAGCCAAGAGGGCAGTTTAATCATGGCCGGGGAGCTGTTTTTT; cdr3_aa: CASSQEGSLIMAGELFF; v_call: TRBV4-3; j_call: TRBJ2-2; clone_size: many; d_call: -
cdr3_nt: TGTGCCAGTAGTAAAGACACAGGGTCTAGCACAGATACGCAGTATTTT; cdr3_aa: CASSKDTGSSTDTQYF; v_call: TRBV19; j_call: TRBJ2-3; clone_size: -; d_call: -
cdr3_nt: TGTGCCAGCAGCTTAGTCCCAGACAGGGTGGAAGCTTTCTTT; cdr3_aa: CASSLVPDRVEAFF; v_call: TRBV7-2; j_call: TRBJ1-1; clone_size: -; d_call: TRBD1